A single TCR beta chain is shown here with its context. No antigen is known for it. The record originates from a study of shared clonotypes between healthy human individuals. Trimming pared 6 bases from V and 2 bases from J, leaving 13 bases between. The CDR3 runs to 15 residues. Germline CDR1 and CDR2: MNHEY and SVGAGI. Recent vaccinations or acute infections were absent in the healthy HIV-negative adult donors. Study findings and constraints: Generally, naive subsets (rather than memory subsets) showed larger estimated richness.

For every subset, genomic DNA was evenly distributed across several immunoSEQ plates. The method was immunoSEQ multiplex PCR; TCRdb's version includes in-frame clones alone and lacks a portion of them. Among approximately 2.5 million clones listed, approximately 94% were seen once. This sequence joins TRBV6-5 and TRBJ1-4; D is perhaps TRBD1 (5 bases). The sequenced material came from naive CD4+ T cells sorted from blood. Subset indicated: CD45RA+ positively selected. This clonotype originated in a man in his late teens or twenties in good health. The CDR3 is CASSDTGGTNEKLFF. The CDR3 region has the DNA TGTGCCAGCAGCGACACTGGGGGTACTAATGAAAAACTGTTTTTT.